A selection of T cell receptor beta chains follows, all from one sample in a study of technical replicates of blood from a few donors. TCRdb keeps only in-frame clones here, not all; method: immunoSEQ multiplex PCR. This repertoire shows about 94,000 clones, 90% to 97% found once; its top ten account for approximately 0.37%. The sample consisted of T cells isolated from PBMCs. These receptors all come from a human donor in good health. The CDR3 runs from the conserved cysteine through the conserved F or W. Size is stated for part of the rows, as once, few or many counts, or as a class when the clone is expanded.

abundance	j_gene	v_gene	CDR3aa
once	TRBJ2-7	TRBV7-3	CASSYLISGTGEQYF
.	TRBJ2-7	TRBV30	CAWTSGSFYEQYF
.	TRBJ2-7	TRBV5-1	CASSGSYEQYF
.	TRBJ2-1	TRBV7-2	CASSLAYGGRGYNEQFF
.	TRBJ1-2	TRBV5-4	CASSLPSGGGDYGYTF
.	TRBJ2-3	TRBV7-2	CASSIWTGFTDTQYF
.	TRBJ2-6	TRBV23-1	CASSPPGQALSAGANVLTF
.	TRBJ2-7	TRBV7-7	CASSSTGSSYEQYF
.	TRBJ2-5	TRBV4-2	CASSPGTGEETQYF
.	TRBJ2-2	TRBV7-2	CASSLEGGLNTGELFF